One and the same sample provided the 18 T cell receptor beta chains below, sequenced in a study of OX40 agonist ivuxolimab in advanced cancers. The protocol was immunoSEQ multiplex PCR, while the TCRdb copy is restricted to in-frame clones and leaves out a portion. The data hold 65,000 to 80,000 clones, with approximately 89% observed a single time. This sample comprised CD4+ or CD8+ T cells sorted from blood, obtained in a trial of the OX40 agonist ivuxolimab. Source of these receptors: an adult with an advanced solid tumor such as melanoma, head and neck, liver or kidney cancer.

This sequence joins TRBV6-6 and TRBJ1-1, with D perhaps matching TRBD1 (6 bases). In germline, CDR1 is MNHNY, CDR2 SVGAGI (reference sequence). The V end was cut by 4 bases, the J end by 8 bases, with 8 bases between. The CDR3 contains 11 residues. CDR3: CASSSGQEAFF. DNA for the CDR3: TGTGCCAGCAGTTCTGGACAGGAAGCTTTCTTT.

The chain uses TRBV4-2 and TRBJ2-2; 9 positions agree with TRBD2. This CDR3 region has 16 residues. The junction had 9 bases not matched to a gene; V was cut back by 1 base and J by 9 bases. The germline gives CDR1 LGHNA, CDR2 YNFKEQ. The CDR3 sequence: CASSQVVSSGNRELFF. The CDR3 region has the DNA TGTGCCAGCAGCCAAGTGGTGTCTAGCGGGAACCGGGAGCTGTTTTTT.

The J gene is TRBJ1-6, the V gene TRBV4-2; no definite D call. The CDR3 is 16 residues long. V lost 0 bases and J lost 0, with 6 bases in between. Germline V CDR1 and CDR2: LGHNA, YNFKEQ. The CDR3 nucleotides are TGTGCCAGCAGCCAAGATTACAGCTCCTATAATTCACCCCTCCACTTT. Translating it yields CASSQDYSSYNSPLHF.

The chain couples TRBV7-2 to TRBJ2-1; D may be TRBD1 (6 bases). The length of the CDR3 is 14 residues. CDR1 and CDR2 from the germline V gene are SGHTA and FQGNSA. V gave up 5 bases and J gave up 8 bases, with 16 bases separating them. The CDR3 coding sequence is TGTGCCAGCAGCCGACCGTACAGGGTGGATGAGCAGTTCTTC. Residues: CASSRPYRVDEQFF.

This rearrangement joins TRBV5-5 to TRBJ2-6, with 7 bases identical to TRBD1. There are 16 residues in the CDR3. Germline V gene data show CDR1 as SGHKS and CDR2 as YYEKEE (reference sequence). Unmatched junction bases numbered 4, after V lost 4 bases and J lost 0 bases. The CDR3 DNA sequence: TGTGCCAGCAGCCGGGACAGTCCCTCTGGGGCCAACGTCCTGACTTTC. Translated, it gives CASSRDSPSGANVLTF.

The CDR3 here is CASSYSNYPVSYEQYF. CDR3 sequence (DNA): TGTGCCAGCAGTTACTCGAATTACCCGGTTAGCTACGAGCAGTACTTC. The gene calls are TRBV6-5 and TRBJ2-7; D gene ambiguous. This CDR3 contains 16 residues. V lost 0 bases to trimming and J lost 3 bases, with 15 bases between them. Germline-derived CDR1 and CDR2 are MNHEY and SVGAGI.

This clone was seen just once. The chain joins TRBV18 to TRBJ2-1; a weak D match, TRBD2 (6 bases). Between the trimmed V and J ends, which lost 0 bases and 4 bases, there was a span of 10 bases. CDR3 size: 15 residues. Looked up from germline, CDR1 is KGHSH and CDR2 is LQKENI. The CDR3 sequence is CASSPPSGDYNEQFF. As DNA, the CDR3 is TGTGCCAGCTCACCACCTAGCGGAGATTACAATGAGCAGTTCTTC.

The chain links TRBV27 to TRBJ2-1; D is tentatively TRBD1 or TRBD2 (5 bases each). Per germline, CDR1 MNHEY and CDR2 SMNVEV (reference sequence). Trimming removed 6 bases from V and 4 bases from J, with 16 bases in between. This CDR3 region has 15 residues. The CDR3 loop reads CASRLGAGDYNEQFF. The CDR3 nucleotides read TGTGCCAGCAGACTAGGGGCTGGGGATTACAATGAGCAGTTCTTC.

V is TRBV18 and J is TRBJ1-5; no firm D call. The germline V and J ends were trimmed by 4 bases and 6 bases, with 10 bases remaining between them. The CDR3 length is 13 residues. Germline V CDR1 and CDR2: KGHSH, LQKENI. CDR3 nucleotide sequence: TGTGCCAGCTCACAAGTATTCGGTCAGCCCCAGCATTTT. This sequence encodes CASSQVFGQPQHF.

The chain carries TRBV19 and TRBJ2-7; TRBD2 matches 14 bases. The length of the CDR3 is 15 residues. Losses at the gene ends were 5 bases for V and 6 bases for J; bases not matched to a gene: 6. In germline, CDR1 is LNHDA, CDR2 SQIVND (reference sequence). The CDR3 nucleotides read TGTGCCAGTAGTGCGGGACTAGCGGGAGTTTTCGAGCAGTACTTC. Translated: CASSAGLAGVFEQYF.

This chain links TRBV5-1 with TRBJ2-2, with D possibly matching TRBD1 (6 bases). V lost 2 bases to trimming and J lost 1 base, with 12 bases between them. The CDR3 has 16 amino acids. Germline CDR1 SGHRS, CDR2 YFSETQ. The CDR3 region has the DNA TGCGCCAGCAGCTTTCAGGGGTTGATGAACACCGGGGAGCTGTTTTTT. Protein sequence: CASSFQGLMNTGELFF.

The rearrangement links TRBV19 to TRBJ2-1; TRBD2 aligns across 14 bases. The CDR3 length is 16 residues. J was trimmed by 1 base and V by 10 bases; bases with no gene match: 6. Germline assignment: CDR1 LNHDA and CDR2 SQIVND (reference sequence). The CDR3 spells CATGTSGSGSYNEQFF. As DNA, the CDR3 is TGTGCCACCGGGACTAGCGGGAGTGGATCCTACAATGAGCAGTTCTTC.

The V gene is TRBV19, the J gene TRBJ2-4; weak D call: TRBD2 (5 bases). This CDR3 has 15 amino acids. The germline CDR1 and CDR2 sequences are LNHDA and SQIVND (reference sequence). V lost 6 bases and J 3 bases, leaving 15 bases between the germline ends. The CDR3 loop is CASSLLDTYKNIQYF. In nucleotides, the CDR3 is TGTGCCAGTAGCTTACTAGATACCTACAAAAACATTCAGTACTTC.

J is TRBJ2-5 and V is TRBV6-5; 10 bases align to TRBD1. Germline trimming cut 2 bases from V and 5 bases from J; bases unmatched to any gene: 5. This CDR3 region has 15 residues. Germline CDR1 and CDR2: MNHEY and SVGAGI. The CDR3 loop reads CASSYGTGVRETQYF. For the CDR3, the DNA is TGTGCCAGCAGTTACGGGACAGGGGTTAGGGAGACCCAGTACTTC.

This clone appeared once. V gene TRBV19 combines with J gene TRBJ2-4; TRBD1 is a possible D gene (6 bases). V lost 5 bases and J 2 bases, leaving 22 bases between the germline ends. Germline V gene data show CDR1 as LNHDA and CDR2 as SQIVND (reference sequence). The CDR3 totals 18 residues. CDR3 loop: CASSPQAGVLLTKNIQYF. The CDR3 nucleotides are TGTGCCAGTAGTCCCCAGGCAGGGGTGTTATTGACCAAAAACATTCAGTACTTC. The complete variable domain, with remaining parts taken from reference TRBV19 and TRBJ2-4, reads DGGITQSPKYLFRKEGQNVTLSCEQNLNHDAMYWYRQDPGQGLRLIYYSQIVNDFQKGDIAEGYSVSREKKESFPLTVTSAQKNPTAFYLCASSPQAGVLLTKNIQYFGAGTRLSVL.

This chain uses TRBV7-6 with TRBJ1-5; no firm D call. This CDR3 has 13 residues. The V gene lost 5 bases and the J gene lost 9 bases, with 14 bases spanning the gap. The germline V gene encodes CDR1 SGHVS and CDR2 FNYEAQ. CDR3 sequence (DNA): TGTGCCAGCAGCCCCGGTTATAAATCGCCCCAGCATTTT. It codes for CASSPGYKSPQHF.

The chain links TRBV2 to TRBJ2-2; D perhaps matches TRBD2 (6 bases). The CDR3 is made up of 15 amino acids. Germline V gene lookup returns CDR1 SNHLY and CDR2 FYNNEI. V was trimmed by 0 bases and J by 4 bases, leaving 9 bases between them. CDR3 sequence reads: CASSEAGGSTGELFF. DNA for the CDR3: TGTGCCAGCAGTGAAGCGGGGGGAAGCACCGGGGAGCTGTTTTTT.

The rearrangement joins TRBV7-6 to TRBJ2-1; 9 bases line up with TRBD2. Germline V gene sequence: CDR1 SGHVS, CDR2 FNYEAQ. Trimming removed 1 base from V and 2 bases from J; junction bases left unmatched: 3. The CDR3 has 16 amino acids. The CDR3 coding sequence is TGTGCCAGCAGCTTAGTAGCGGGAGCGACCTACAATGAGCAGTTCTTC. Its translation is CASSLVAGATYNEQFF.